This T cell receptor beta chain was documented in a study of technical replicates of blood from several donors. V shed 5 bases, J shed 1 base, and the junction held 5 bases outside the gene matches. The CDR3 has 15 residues. The germline CDR1 and CDR2 sequences are SNHLY and FYNNEI. Libraries were prepared by immunoSEQ multiplex PCR; TCRdb keeps only in-frame clonotypes and omits some of them. The sample includes about 74,000 clones, 95% of them seen just once. This receptor was obtained from a human donor in good health. The chain links TRBV2 to TRBJ1-5; 7 bases map to TRBD1. Sequencing was done on a sample of T cells isolated from PBMCs. CDR3 nucleotide sequence: TGTGCCAGCAGTCAGGGGGAACGAAGCAATCAGCCCCAGCATTTT. Translated, it gives CASSQGERSNQPQHF.